The 25 T cell receptor beta chains below come from one sample, sequenced in a study of OX40 agonist ivuxolimab in advanced cancers. Assay: immunoSEQ multiplex PCR; the TCRdb copy retains only in-frame clones and omits some. Counted here are 35,000 to 40,000 clones, more than 75% occurring once; the ten biggest clones make up around an eighth. The sample was CD4+ or CD8+ T cells sorted from blood, taken in a trial of the OX40 agonist ivuxolimab. These receptors were collected from an adult with an advanced solid tumor such as melanoma, head and neck, liver or kidney cancer.

Only a few counts were recorded for this clone. The gene calls are TRBV10-3 and TRBJ1-6, with 7 bases aligning to TRBD1. Germline V gene lookup returns CDR1 ENHRY and CDR2 SYGVKD. The J segment lost 10 bases and the V segment lost 3 bases, leaving 3 bases of the junction unmatched. CDR3 length equals 13 residues. The CDR3 nucleotides are TGTGCCATCAGTGAACGGGACAGATCACCCCTCCACTTT. Protein sequence: CAISERDRSPLHF.

The chain joins TRBV6-1 to TRBJ2-5; no clear D gene. The CDR3 covers 14 residues. Germline V gene data show CDR1 as MNHNS and CDR2 as SASEGT. Trimming removed 0 bases at V and 4 bases at J, with 9 bases between. CDR3 DNA sequence: TGTGCCAGCAGTGAAGCTGATCCCATAGAGACCCAGTACTTC. Amino acids: CASSEADPIETQYF.

The chain carries TRBV6-1 and TRBJ1-1; D is uncertain. Between the trimmed V and J ends, which lost 2 bases and 5 bases, there was a span of 9 bases. Germline values: CDR1 MNHNS, CDR2 SASEGT. The CDR3 is 13 residues long. This CDR3 is CASSEIGGTEAFF. In nucleotides, the CDR3 is TGTGCCAGCAGTGAAATCGGTGGGACTGAAGCTTTCTTT.

The gene calls are TRBV30 and TRBJ1-2, with D possibly TRBD1 on 6 matching bases. The length of the CDR3 is 17 residues. The germline V and J ends were trimmed by 0 bases and 4 bases, with 21 bases remaining between them. Germline CDR1 and CDR2: GTSNPN and SVGIG (reference sequence). The CDR3 DNA reads as TGTGCCTGGAGTGTCCCCTCCGACAGGATTCTTTTCTATGGCTACACCTTC. Its protein product is CAWSVPSDRILFYGYTF.

The V and J genes are TRBV28 and TRBJ1-1; D gene uncertain. Germline V lookup: CDR1 MDHEN, CDR2 SYDVKM. Trimming stripped 2 bases from V and 1 base from J, with 5 bases between. CDR3 length: 13 amino acids. The CDR3 spells CASSLPQNTEAFF. CDR3 nucleotides: TGTGCCAGCAGTTTACCCCAGAACACTGAAGCTTTCTTT.

The V call is TRBV6-5, the J call TRBJ1-2, with TRBD1 matching over 7 bases. J lost 6 bases, V lost 0 bases, and 1 base had no gene match. Germline CDR1 reads MNHEY; CDR2 reads SVGAGI. This CDR3 contains 13 residues. In DNA form, the CDR3 reads TGTGCCAGCAGTTACTCAGGACAGGATGGCTACACCTTC. This gives the protein CASSYSGQDGYTF.

J is TRBJ2-7 and V is TRBV5-1; 7 nucleotides agree with TRBD1. CDR3 length: 13 residues. Germline CDR1 is SGHRS and CDR2 is YFSETQ. Trimming at V came to 4 bases and at J to 3 bases, leaving 4 bases not matched to a gene. The CDR3 bases are TGCGCCAGCAGCCCCCGGACAGGCTACGAGCAGTACTTC. Residues: CASSPRTGYEQYF.

The J gene is TRBJ2-1, the V gene TRBV13; a weak D match, TRBD1 (6 bases). There are 15 residues in the CDR3. Germline V gives CDR1 PRHDT, CDR2 FYEKMQ (reference sequence). The V gene lost 5 bases and the J gene lost 3 bases, with 14 bases spanning the gap. CDR3 sequence reads: CASSQGRGGYNEQFF. CDR3 coding DNA: TGTGCCAGCAGCCAAGGGAGAGGGGGCTACAATGAGCAGTTCTTC.

The chain has TRBV27 and TRBJ1-2, with D unclear. Trimming took off 3 bases at V and 5 bases at J, with 10 bases between the two ends. This CDR3 is 13 amino acids long. The germline gives CDR1 MNHEY, CDR2 SMNVEV (reference sequence). The CDR3 sequence: CASSFGIGYGYTF. CDR3 DNA sequence: TGTGCCAGCAGTTTCGGCATCGGGTATGGCTACACCTTC.

The V and J genes are TRBV27 and TRBJ1-5; D is unresolved. Trimming cost V 4 bases and J 6 bases, with 13 bases left between them. The CDR3 runs 14 residues. Germline-derived CDR1 and CDR2 are MNHEY and SMNVEV (reference sequence). CDR3 sequence: CASSYRAESQPQHF. The CDR3 bases are TGTGCCAGCAGTTATCGGGCTGAAAGTCAGCCCCAGCATTTT.

The V gene is TRBV18, the J gene TRBJ1-2; 8 bases match TRBD1. CDR1 is KGHSH and CDR2 is LQKENI in the germline V gene. CDR3 length equals 17 residues. Trimming cost V 3 bases and J 0 bases; bases outside gene matches: 9. The CDR3 nucleotides read TGTGCCAGCTCACCGACCGTTCGGACAGGGTCTAACTATGGCTACACCTTC. This translates into CASSPTVRTGSNYGYTF.

This rearrangement joins TRBV6-5 to TRBJ1-1; D might be TRBD1 (5 bases). V was trimmed by 6 bases and J by 9 bases, leaving 14 bases between them. The CDR3 is made up of 12 amino acids. Germline CDR1 and CDR2: MNHEY and SVGAGI. The CDR3 DNA reads as TGTGCCAGCAGCCCGGGACGGCATAAAGCTTTCTTT. Translating it yields CASSPGRHKAFF.

This chain joins TRBV7-2 and TRBJ2-7, with D hard to call. Trimming stripped 3 bases from V and 0 bases from J, with 6 bases between. Germline V lookup: CDR1 SGHTA, CDR2 FQGNSA. The CDR3 runs 13 residues. The CDR3 DNA is TGTGCCAGCAGCTTTGGAAACTCCTACGAGCAGTACTTC. Translation: CASSFGNSYEQYF.

This chain joins TRBV5-1 and TRBJ2-7, with 9 bases matching TRBD1. The V segment lost 4 bases and the J segment 5 bases; nucleotides outside the gene matches: 4. This CDR3 is built from 13 residues. Germline V gene sequence: CDR1 SGHRS, CDR2 YFSETQ. CDR3 amino acids: CASSPGDRDEQYF. CDR3 in DNA: TGCGCCAGCAGCCCTGGGGACAGGGACGAGCAGTACTTC.

The chain uses TRBV6-1 and TRBJ2-1; 10 nucleotides match TRBD1. CDR1 MNHNS and CDR2 SASEGT come from the germline V gene. The CDR3 has 15 residues. V was clipped by 4 bases and J by 3 bases; unmatched bases: 3. The CDR3 nucleotides read TGTGCCAGCAGTGTCAGGACAGGGGGCTACAATGAGCAGTTCTTC. It translates to CASSVRTGGYNEQFF.

The gene calls are TRBV7-6 and TRBJ2-7; a possible D gene is TRBD2 (5 bases). The V end was cut by 2 bases, the J end by 2 bases, with 10 bases between. This CDR3 is 14 amino acids long. The germline CDR1 and CDR2 sequences are SGHVS and FNYEAQ. The CDR3 nucleotides read TGTGCCAGCAGCTTAAGGTCGGGGACCTACGAGCAGTACTTC. Translating gives CASSLRSGTYEQYF.

The V and J genes are TRBV5-5 and TRBJ1-1; D unclear. Trimming shortened V by 0 bases and J by 11 bases, and 11 bases separated the two germline ends. The CDR3 runs 12 residues. CDR1 is SGHKS, CDR2 YYEKEE, per germline (reference sequence). CDR3 sequence (DNA): TGTGCCAGCAGCTTGGACCCCTTAGGCGCTTTCTTT. Residues: CASSLDPLGAFF.

In its sample, this clone was seen a few times. The chain combines TRBV28 with TRBJ1-2; 8 bases map to TRBD1. The V gene's germline CDR1 is MDHEN and CDR2 SYDVKM. The CDR3 has 15 amino acids. The ends lost 5 bases at V and 8 bases at J; junction bases unmatched: 13. This chain's CDR3 is CASSPQGVSYGGYTF. In nucleotides, the CDR3 is TGTGCCAGCAGTCCACAGGGGGTGTCCTATGGAGGCTACACCTTC.

CDR3 amino acids: CASSLYSSGFSEQYF. DNA for the CDR3: TGTGCCAGCAGTTTATACTCTAGCGGGTTTTCCGAGCAGTACTTC. J is TRBJ2-7 and V is TRBV27; 8 nucleotides match TRBD2. The CDR3 is 15 residues long. The V segment lost 1 base and the J segment 6 bases; nucleotides outside the gene matches: 8. Per germline, CDR1 MNHEY and CDR2 SMNVEV (reference sequence).

V gene TRBV6-5 combines with J gene TRBJ2-3, with no clear D. CDR1 MNHEY and CDR2 SVGAGI come from the germline V gene. The CDR3 runs 13 residues. The ends were cut back, 4 bases at V and 10 bases at J, with 15 bases in the middle. CDR3 protein: CASSSPATKAQYF. CDR3 nucleotides: TGTGCCAGCAGTTCTCCCGCCACGAAGGCGCAGTATTTT.

This chain uses TRBV6-6 with TRBJ1-2; D gene uncertain. Germline values: CDR1 MNHNY, CDR2 SVGAGI (reference sequence). V dropped 6 bases and J dropped 3 bases, with 8 bases sitting between them. The CDR3 spans 12 residues. The CDR3 protein is CASSNGDYGYTF. CDR3 coding DNA: TGTGCCAGCAGCAACGGAGACTATGGCTACACCTTC.

The chain recombines TRBV20-1 with TRBJ1-2; D not certain. Trimming removed 3 bases at V and 7 bases at J, with 0 bases between. Germline V gives CDR1 DFQATT, CDR2 SNEGSKA (reference sequence). This CDR3 is 8 amino acids long. CDR3: CSASGYTF. Here the CDR3 DNA reads TGCAGTGCTAGTGGCTACACCTTC.

This clone was seen a single time. J is TRBJ1-1 and V is TRBV27; D is undetermined. CDR1 is MNHEY, CDR2 SMNVEV, per germline (reference sequence). The CDR3 totals 15 residues. V was clipped by 0 bases and J by 3 bases, with 11 bases between them. The DNA of the CDR3 is TGTGCCAGCAGTTTATCAAGGACGGTCTACACTGAAGCTTTCTTT. It codes for CASSLSRTVYTEAFF.

As DNA, the CDR3 is TGTGCCAGCAGCCACGGGGGGCCAACGGGGGAGCTGTTTTTT. Its translation: CASSHGGPTGELFF. The J gene is TRBJ2-2, the V gene TRBV4-2; D perhaps matches TRBD2 (7 bases). From germline, CDR1 is LGHNA and CDR2 YNFKEQ. This CDR3 region has 14 residues. V lost 3 bases, J lost 8 bases, and 13 bases lay in between.

This sequence joins TRBV7-9 and TRBJ1-1, with D uncertain. V was pared by 4 bases and J by 1 base, with 7 bases between. There are 13 residues in the CDR3. The germline V gene has CDR1 SEHNR and CDR2 FQNEAQ (reference sequence). The CDR3 bases are TGTGCCAGCAGCTACCTGGCGAACACTGAAGCTTTCTTT. This codes for CASSYLANTEAFF.